A single sample gave rise to the 11 T cell receptor beta chains below, sequenced in a study of blood T cell repertoires in COVID-19. Profiling relied on immunoSEQ multiplex PCR, and the TCRdb table lists in-frame clones only, not all of them. The sample includes about 170,000 clones, roughly 85% of them seen just once. Material: PBMCs or T cells enriched from blood (not recorded which). These receptors originate from a woman aged 70-85 years in a cohort exposed to, infected with or recovered from COVID-19 (not recorded which).

The chain is built from TRBV7-9 and TRBJ1-1, with D maybe TRBD1 (5 bases). From germline, CDR1 is SEHNR and CDR2 FQNEAQ (reference sequence). CDR3 length: 14 residues. Trimming pared 7 bases from V and 3 bases from J, leaving 15 bases between. CDR3 loop: CASTRRGGDTEAFF. The DNA of the CDR3 is TGTGCCAGCACGAGGCGGGGCGGGGACACTGAAGCTTTCTTT.

The CDR3 sequence is CASSYRGGARGKLFF. CDR3 bases: TGTGCCAGCAGCTACCGGGGAGGGGCTAGGGGAAAACTGTTTTTT. This chain joins TRBV3-1 (or the pseudogene TRBV3-2) and TRBJ1-4; tentative D call: TRBD1 (5 bases). CDR1 is LGHDT, CDR2 YNNKEL, per germline (reference sequence). Trimming took 5 bases from V and 10 from J, leaving 20 bases between them. This CDR3 is 15 amino acids long.

The chain has TRBV7-2 and TRBJ2-2, with TRBD2 matching over 10 bases. Germline assignment: CDR1 SGHTA and CDR2 FQGNSA. Trimming removed 1 base from V and 11 bases from J; junction bases left unmatched: 7. The length of the CDR3 is 15 residues. The CDR3 reads CASSLGASGSRELFF. CDR3 DNA: TGTGCCAGCAGCTTAGGGGCTAGCGGGAGCCGCGAGCTGTTTTTT.

This chain connects TRBV18 to TRBJ2-7, with 9 bases matching TRBD1. From germline, CDR1 is KGHSH and CDR2 LQKENI. V trimming: 2 bases; J trimming: 1 base; junction bases outside the gene matches: 3. The CDR3 totals 15 residues. The CDR3 protein is CASSPWTGASYEQYF. CDR3 nucleotide sequence: TGTGCCAGCTCACCATGGACAGGGGCGTCCTACGAGCAGTACTTC.

This clone was recorded a few times. This chain joins TRBV10-3 and TRBJ1-2; perhaps TRBD1 as D (5 bases). The CDR3 loop spans 13 amino acids. Trimming took 3 bases from V and 4 from J, leaving 9 bases between them. CDR1 and CDR2 (germline): ENHRY, SYGVKD. CDR3 residues: CAISDPGGYGYTF. CDR3 DNA: TGTGCCATCAGTGATCCCGGGGGCTATGGCTACACCTTC.

This clone has just a few counts. This sequence joins TRBV18 and TRBJ1-1; TRBD1 matches 7 bases. Germline V gives CDR1 KGHSH, CDR2 LQKENI. CDR3 size: 15 residues. Trimming took 0 bases from V and 1 from J; bases not matched to a gene: 2. The CDR3 DNA sequence: TGTGCCAGCTCACCACCAGAGGGGGCGAACACTGAAGCTTTCTTT. This encodes CASSPPEGANTEAFF.

This chain joins TRBV4-3 and TRBJ2-7; D is ambiguous. V lost 0 bases to trimming and J lost 3 bases, with 9 bases between them. CDR3 length: 14 residues. Germline-derived CDR1 and CDR2 are LGHNA and YSLEER. The CDR3 DNA is TGCGCCAGCAGCCAAGATATTGCGATCTACGAGCAGTACTTC. Translating gives CASSQDIAIYEQYF.

This clone was seen a single time. CDR3 region: CATSEGGTGTKNIQYF. CDR3 DNA: TGTGCCACCAGTGAGGGAGGGACAGGGACCAAAAACATTCAGTACTTC. The rearrangement uses TRBV24-1 and TRBJ2-4, with 9 bases matching TRBD1. Trimming cost V 4 bases and J 2 bases; bases outside gene matches: 5. Germline V lookup: CDR1 KGHDR, CDR2 SFDVKD. This CDR3 has 16 residues.

The chain uses TRBV7-8 and TRBJ2-3; a weak D match, TRBD1 (6 bases). CDR3 size: 13 residues. Between the trimmed V and J ends, which lost 5 bases and 5 bases, there was a span of 11 bases. In germline, CDR1 is SGHVS, CDR2 FQNEAQ. CDR3 amino acids: CASSTQGRDTQYF. Here the CDR3 DNA reads TGTGCCAGCAGCACCCAGGGGAGAGATACGCAGTATTTT. The full variable domain, with the rest looked up from reference TRBV7-8 and TRBJ2-3, is GAGVSQSPRYKVAKRGQDVALRCDPISGHVSLFWYQQALGQGPEFLTYFQNEAQLDKSGLPSDRFFAERPEGSVSTLKIQRTQQEDSAVYLCASSTQGRDTQYFGPGTRLTVL.

The table lists this clone with a few counts. This chain links TRBV2 with TRBJ1-1; the D is unclear. V was clipped by 8 bases and J by 1 base, with 11 bases between them. CDR1 SNHLY and CDR2 FYNNEI come from the germline V gene. This CDR3 comprises 13 residues. CDR3 amino acids: CASGPSRNTEAFF. The CDR3 DNA sequence: TGTGCCAGCGGCCCCTCCAGGAACACTGAAGCTTTCTTT. Supplemented by reference TRBV2 and TRBJ1-1, the full variable domain reads EPEVTQTPSHQVTQMGQEVILRCVPISNHLYFYWYRQILGQKVEFLVSFYNNEISEKSEIFDDQFSVERPDGSNFTLKIRSTKLEDSAMYFCASGPSRNTEAFFGQGTRLTVV.

The rearrangement uses TRBV2 and TRBJ2-7; perhaps TRBD1 as D (6 bases). V was cut by 3 bases and J by 4 bases, with 10 bases left in between. This CDR3 contains 13 residues. Germline V gene sequence: CDR1 SNHLY, CDR2 FYNNEI. This CDR3 is CASSEGTLYEQYF. The CDR3 bases are TGTGCCAGCAGTGAGGGGACACTTTACGAGCAGTACTTC.